Below are 28 T cell receptor beta chains sequenced from a single sample in a study of PD-1 blockade in classical Hodgkin lymphoma. Data came from immunoSEQ multiplex PCR; TCRdb stores just in-frame clones and leaves some out. The sample lists approximately 90,000 clones; nearly 85% were seen once. Stated time point: cycle 4 day 1 (C4D1), after 5 to 7 weeks of nivolumab. Exposure to brentuximab vedotin varied, and each patient had relapsed following autologous stem cell transplantation. Specimen: peripheral blood mononuclear cells (PBMCs), collected before the fourth cycle of nivolumab. The receptors shown here come from a human donor with classical Hodgkin lymphoma.

The chain has TRBV7-6 and TRBJ2-7; the D gene is possibly TRBD1 (6 bases). This CDR3 has 13 residues. Between the trimmed V and J ends, which lost 5 bases and 3 bases, there was a span of 11 bases. CDR1 and CDR2 (germline): SGHVS, FNYEAQ. DNA for the CDR3: TGTGCCAGCAGCACCCTGACAGGCTACGAGCAGTACTTC. Translated, it gives CASSTLTGYEQYF.

V gene TRBV5-4 combines with J gene TRBJ1-1; the D is unclear. Deletions cut 4 bases from V and 0 bases from J, with 10 bases between. The CDR3 extends over 14 amino acids. CDR1 and CDR2 (germline): SGHNT, YYREEE (reference sequence). The chain's CDR3 is CASSPLVMNTEAFF. The CDR3 DNA follows: TGTGCCAGCAGCCCCCTAGTGATGAACACTGAAGCTTTCTTT.

V and J are TRBV5-4 and TRBJ2-7; no firm D call. Germline CDR1 SGHNT, CDR2 YYREEE (reference sequence). V lost 2 bases and J 0 bases, leaving 6 bases between the germline ends. The CDR3 consists of 13 residues. This chain's CDR3 is CASSFRSSYEQYF. CDR3 sequence (DNA): TGTGCCAGCAGCTTCAGGAGCTCCTACGAGCAGTACTTC.

This chain joins TRBV5-6 and TRBJ2-1, with D possibly matching TRBD2 (6 bases). The germline V gene encodes CDR1 SGHDT and CDR2 YYEEEE. Trimming removed 0 bases at V and 5 bases at J, with 21 bases between. The CDR3 runs 18 residues. CDR3 region: CASSLETRRVLLNNEQFF. In DNA, the CDR3 is TGTGCCAGCAGCTTGGAGACTAGGAGGGTCCTCCTGAACAATGAGCAGTTCTTC.

The chain employs TRBV10-3 and TRBJ1-4; D is possibly TRBD1 (5 bases). The CDR3 runs 13 residues. Trimming took 3 bases from V and 12 from J, leaving 14 bases between them. Germline lookup yields CDR1 ENHRY and CDR2 SYGVKD. As DNA, the CDR3 is TGTGCCATCAGTGAAACAGGCGACGGGGAACTGTTTTTT. It specifies CAISETGDGELFF.

This sequence joins TRBV29-1 and TRBJ1-2; D unresolved. Between the trimmed V and J ends, which lost 0 bases and 4 bases, there was a span of 15 bases. The germline gives CDR1 SQVTM, CDR2 ANQGSEA. The CDR3 length is 15 residues. CDR3 loop: CSVEDRAKGGYGYTF. DNA for the CDR3: TGCAGCGTTGAAGATCGGGCTAAGGGCGGCTATGGCTACACCTTC.

The V and J genes are TRBV9 and TRBJ1-5; 8 bases align to TRBD1. Germline CDR1 is SGDLS and CDR2 is YYNGEE. With 0 bases clipped from V and 7 bases from J, the junction kept 6 bases outside the gene matches. The CDR3 contains 15 residues. The CDR3 coding sequence is TGTGCCAGCAGCGTAGAGGGACAGGCTGAACAGCCCCAGCATTTT. This sequence encodes CASSVEGQAEQPQHF.

The gene calls are TRBV5-8 and TRBJ2-7; 7 bases fit TRBD1. The CDR3 is 15 amino acids. Germline V CDR1 and CDR2: SGHTS, YDEGEE. Trimming at V came to 4 bases and at J to 9 bases, leaving 16 bases not matched to a gene. The CDR3 spells CASSETGTEKWMQYF. CDR3 bases: TGTGCCAGCAGCGAGACCGGGACAGAGAAATGGATGCAGTACTTC.

The chain couples TRBV10-3 to TRBJ2-7; D is possibly TRBD2 (5 bases). The ends were cut back, 0 bases at V and 3 bases at J, with 9 bases in the middle. The CDR3 loop spans 14 amino acids. In germline, CDR1 is ENHRY, CDR2 SYGVKD. The CDR3 region is CAISESPGIYEQYF. CDR3 sequence (DNA): TGTGCCATCAGTGAGTCACCGGGAATCTACGAGCAGTACTTC.

The V and J genes are TRBV27 and TRBJ2-1, with TRBD1 matching over 9 bases. The CDR3 extends over 17 amino acids. Germline V CDR1 and CDR2: MNHEY, SMNVEV (reference sequence). V dropped 6 bases and J dropped 2; count of bases not matched to a gene: 11. The CDR3 protein is CASSATRDRVTYNEQFF. CDR3 DNA sequence: TGTGCCAGCAGCGCAACGAGGGACAGGGTTACCTACAATGAGCAGTTCTTC.

The J gene is TRBJ2-6, the V gene TRBV30; no definite D call. The V end was cut by 3 bases, the J end by 0 bases, with 12 bases between. This CDR3 has 16 amino acids. Germline CDR1 and CDR2: GTSNPN and SVGIG (reference sequence). The CDR3 reads CAWSPYESSGANVLTF. The CDR3, as DNA: TGTGCCTGGAGCCCCTATGAGAGCTCTGGGGCCAACGTCCTGACTTTC.

This chain connects TRBV4-1 to TRBJ2-1, with 11 bases fitting TRBD2. This CDR3 region has 16 residues. The germline gives CDR1 MGHRA, CDR2 YSYEKL. The V gene end was trimmed by 5 bases and the J gene end by 4 bases; junction bases not matched to a gene: 7. The CDR3 is CASSDGIAGGYNEQFF. Here the CDR3 DNA reads TGCGCCAGCAGCGATGGAATAGCGGGAGGGTACAATGAGCAGTTCTTC.

The chain employs TRBV5-1 and TRBJ2-7; 11 nucleotides align to TRBD2. The germline CDR1 and CDR2 sequences are SGHRS and YFSETQ. V lost 1 base and J lost 0; bases outside the gene matches: 0. CDR3 size: 15 residues. The CDR3 loop is CASSLLAGGSYEQYF. CDR3 nucleotides: TGCGCCAGCAGCTTGCTAGCGGGAGGCTCCTACGAGCAGTACTTC.

The gene calls are TRBV4-3 and TRBJ1-2; D is uncertain. Trimming took off 4 bases at V and 5 bases at J, with 11 bases between the two ends. This CDR3 contains 13 residues. Germline V gives CDR1 LGHNA, CDR2 YSLEER. The CDR3 reads CASSPINSYGYTF. The CDR3 DNA reads as TGCGCCAGCAGCCCAATTAACAGTTATGGCTACACCTTC.

V and J are TRBV6-5 and TRBJ1-1; 8 nucleotides align to TRBD1. Germline CDR1 and CDR2: MNHEY and SVGAGI. V lost 5 bases and J lost 3; bases outside the gene matches: 8. The CDR3 runs to 15 residues. CDR3 DNA sequence: TGTGCCAGCAGTCCCTCTGGACAGGGACACACTGAAGCTTTCTTT. Translating gives CASSPSGQGHTEAFF.

This rearrangement joins TRBV19 to TRBJ2-1, with D possibly called TRBD1 or TRBD2 (6 bases each). Between the trimmed V and J ends, which lost 3 bases and 9 bases, there was a span of 18 bases. The CDR3 length is 15 residues. Per the germline V gene, CDR1 is LNHDA and CDR2 is SQIVND (reference sequence). CDR3 residues: CASSIEGGYFPEQFF. The CDR3 DNA follows: TGTGCCAGTAGTATCGAGGGGGGATATTTCCCTGAGCAGTTCTTC.

This clone is a singleton in its sample. The chain is built from TRBV5-6 and TRBJ1-1; D is ambiguous. CDR1 and CDR2 (germline): SGHDT, YYEEEE. V was shortened by 2 bases and J by 3 bases, with 14 bases between the two germline ends. This CDR3 spans 15 amino acids. In DNA form, the CDR3 reads TGTGCCAGCAGCTTCATTGGACGTTTACACACTGAAGCTTTCTTT. Amino acids: CASSFIGRLHTEAFF.

V is TRBV29-1 and J is TRBJ2-5, with D perhaps matching TRBD2 (5 bases). Trimming pared 3 bases from V and 3 bases from J, leaving 14 bases between. Germline values: CDR1 SQVTM, CDR2 ANQGSEA. CDR3 length equals 14 residues. CDR3 nucleotide sequence: TGCAGCGTTGATCAAGGAGGCCCAAAAGAGACCCAGTACTTC. It codes for CSVDQGGPKETQYF.

This chain joins TRBV27 and TRBJ2-5, with unresolved D. Germline V gene sequence: CDR1 MNHEY, CDR2 SMNVEV (reference sequence). The CDR3 is 14 residues long. V lost 2 bases and J 4 bases, leaving 11 bases between the germline ends. CDR3 nucleotides: TGTGCCAGCAGTTTACTCGGCTTAGGAGAGACCCAGTACTTC. Its protein product is CASSLLGLGETQYF.

This chain joins TRBV15 and TRBJ2-1, with no clear D. This CDR3 is built from 15 residues. V lost 4 bases and J 0 bases, leaving 10 bases between the germline ends. The V gene's germline CDR1 is LNHNV and CDR2 YYDKDF (reference sequence). CDR3 protein: CATSKGAYSYNEQFF. The CDR3 DNA sequence: TGTGCCACCAGCAAAGGAGCGTACTCCTACAATGAGCAGTTCTTC. The variable domain in full, completed from reference TRBV15 and TRBJ2-1, reads DAMVIQNPRYQVTQFGKPVTLSCSQTLNHNVMYWYQQKSSQAPKLLFHYYDKDFNNEADTPDNFQSRRPNTSFCFLDIRSPGLGDTAMYLCATSKGAYSYNEQFFGPGTRLTVL.

The rearrangement links TRBV20-1 to TRBJ1-1; D unresolved. The germline V gene has CDR1 DFQATT and CDR2 SNEGSKA (reference sequence). Trimming shortened V by 2 bases and J by 11 bases, and 12 bases separated the two germline ends. The CDR3 extends over 11 amino acids. CDR3 protein: CSARFSERAFF. CDR3 sequence (DNA): TGCAGTGCTAGATTCTCTGAGCGTGCTTTCTTT.

This clone was seen a handful of times. The V gene is TRBV6-5, the J gene TRBJ1-4; 8 bases fit TRBD1. The V and J ends lost 5 bases and 4 bases, in that order; junction bases with no gene match: 6. The CDR3 covers 15 residues. From germline, CDR1 is MNHEY and CDR2 SVGAGI. In DNA form, the CDR3 reads TGTGCCAGCAGTACAGGGGGGTCGGATAATGAAAAACTGTTTTTT. It codes for CASSTGGSDNEKLFF.

The CDR3 DNA reads as TGTGCCAGCAGTTACCCGGGCACAGATACGCAGTATTTT. Translating gives CASSYPGTDTQYF. The chain is built from TRBV6-6 and TRBJ2-3; D is ambiguous. This CDR3 comprises 13 residues. Per germline, CDR1 MNHNY and CDR2 SVGAGI (reference sequence). The ends were cut back, 2 bases at V and 1 base at J, with 4 bases in the middle.

This clone was seen a single time. The rearrangement uses TRBV6-1 and TRBJ2-5; 7 bases are a match to TRBD2. Germline values: CDR1 MNHNS, CDR2 SASEGT. Trimming took 3 bases from V and 5 from J; bases not matched to a gene: 12. The CDR3 sequence is 16 residues long. The CDR3 is CASSEVGSGPPETQYF. The CDR3 DNA is TGTGCCAGCAGTGAGGTCGGTAGCGGGCCCCCGGAGACCCAGTACTTC.

Details on this clone: At the DNA level, this CDR3 is encoded by other sequences in the same sample as well. V and J are TRBV5-1 and TRBJ1-5; unclear D gene. Germline-derived CDR1 and CDR2 are SGHRS and YFSETQ. The CDR3 loop spans 13 amino acids. Trimming stripped 0 bases from V and 5 bases from J, with 6 bases between. The CDR3 region is CASSLGGDQPQHF. The CDR3 bases are TGCGCCAGCAGCTTGGGCGGGGATCAGCCCCAGCATTTT.

The rearrangement uses TRBV9 and TRBJ1-5, with TRBD1 as a possible D gene (6 bases). The ends were cut back, 0 bases at V and 6 bases at J, with 10 bases in the middle. In germline, CDR1 is SGDLS, CDR2 YYNGEE. This CDR3 has 14 residues. DNA for the CDR3: TGTGCCAGCAGCGTAGTGGGGGGCGCTCAGCCCCAGCATTTT. Its protein is CASSVVGGAQPQHF.

The rearrangement links TRBV15 to TRBJ1-2; TRBD1 aligns across 9 bases. V shed 0 bases and J 8 bases; nucleotides not matched to a gene: 16. The CDR3 is 18 amino acids. Germline loops: CDR1 LNHNV, CDR2 YYDKDF (reference sequence). In DNA, the CDR3 is TGTGCCACCAGCAGAGACGGGACAGGGAAGGATTTTCCCTCAGGCTACACCTTC. This codes for CATSRDGTGKDFPSGYTF.

This clone was seen once. The chain recombines TRBV5-1 with TRBJ1-2, with D tentatively TRBD1 (6 bases). Trimming took off 0 bases at V and 8 bases at J, with 11 bases between the two ends. The CDR3 sequence is 13 residues long. From germline, CDR1 is SGHRS and CDR2 YFSETQ. The CDR3 is CASSLGTGFGYTF. DNA for the CDR3: TGCGCCAGCAGCTTGGGCACAGGGTTCGGCTACACCTTC.